This T cell receptor (beta chain) was obtained from a study of a mutant IDH1 vaccine in newly diagnosed glioma. The method was immunoSEQ multiplex PCR; TCRdb's version includes in-frame clones alone and lacks a portion of them. The sample comprises 75,000 to 100,000 clones, roughly 80% of which are singletons, and about 5.2% rests with the top ten. As for time point: baseline, week 1 (first vaccination visit). The treatment is: pre-vaccination baseline after standard-of-care therapy. This receptor was obtained from a man aged 40-49 years with glioma. Some clones in this sample may be carry-over from other donors' samples. Sequencing used PBMCs, obtained from a glioma patient treated with radiotherapy, temozolomide or both.

Here the CDR3 DNA reads TGCGCCAGCAGCCCTGGGGACAGGGGGGACGAGCAGTACTTC. Protein: CASSPGDRGDEQYF. V gene TRBV5-1 combines with J gene TRBJ2-7; 11 nucleotides align to TRBD1. Germline V lookup: CDR1 SGHRS, CDR2 YFSETQ. CDR3 length equals 14 residues. Unmatched junction bases numbered 5, after V lost 4 bases and J lost 5 bases.